In this sample, the clone carrying this T cell receptor beta chain turned up many times. Treatment defined: oral pan-JAK inhibitor, 5-10 mg twice daily. The sample belongs to a study of CD8+ T cells in alopecia areata. Study-level information: Each of the treated patients was given oral tofacitinib, 5 to 10 mg twice daily, for moderate-to-severe alopecia areata.

RNA extraction was followed by reverse transcription into cDNA, which acted as the sequencing template. The data were produced by immunoSEQ multiplex PCR, yet TCRdb's version contains in-frame clones alone and is incomplete. The sample has roughly 76,000 clones; 29% are singletons. CDR1 is MRHNA, CDR2 SNTAGT, per germline. V gave up 8 bases and J gave up 3 bases, with 13 bases separating them. This CDR3 comprises 14 residues. The source is a human donor with alopecia areata. Sequenced here: CD8+ T cells sorted from blood, sampled at week 4, from a patient treated with tofacitinib. The chain joins TRBV6-4 to TRBJ2-2, with D possibly being TRBD2 (6 bases). The CDR3 spells CASSSDRDTGELFF. For the CDR3, the DNA is TGTGCCAGCTCTAGCGACCGGGACACCGGGGAGCTGTTTTTT.